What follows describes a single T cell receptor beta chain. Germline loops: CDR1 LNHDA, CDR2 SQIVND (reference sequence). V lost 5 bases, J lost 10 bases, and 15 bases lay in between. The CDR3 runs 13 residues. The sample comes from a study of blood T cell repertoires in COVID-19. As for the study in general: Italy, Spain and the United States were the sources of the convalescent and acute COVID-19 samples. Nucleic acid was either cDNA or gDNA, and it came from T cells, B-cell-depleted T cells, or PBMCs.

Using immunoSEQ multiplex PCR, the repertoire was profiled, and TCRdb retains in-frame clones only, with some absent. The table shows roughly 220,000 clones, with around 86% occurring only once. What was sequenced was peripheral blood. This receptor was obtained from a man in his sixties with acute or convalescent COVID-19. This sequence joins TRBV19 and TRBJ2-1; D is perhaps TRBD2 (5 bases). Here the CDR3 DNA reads TGTGCCAGTAGTGTCGGGGTCCGCGCAGAGCAGTTCTTC. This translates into CASSVGVRAEQFF. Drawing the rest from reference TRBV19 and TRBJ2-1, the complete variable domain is DGGITQSPKYLFRKEGQNVTLSCEQNLNHDAMYWYRQDPGQGLRLIYYSQIVNDFQKGDIAEGYSVSREKKESFPLTVTSAQKNPTAFYLCASSVGVRAEQFFGPGTRLTVL.